The next 20 T cell receptor beta chains were all read from a single sample in a study of T cells after yellow fever vaccination. TCRdb recomputed calls from the 5' RACE reads with MiXCR, one row per CDR3 protein. The sample consists of about 300,000 distinct CDR3 sequences, about 6.9% of them appearing once. The sample was PBMCs, taken about 49 days after the first yellow fever vaccination. These TCRs come from a man aged 18 to 29 who received the YFV17D yellow fever vaccine.

This clonotype was counted only a few times. The chain has TRBV11-2 and TRBJ2-7, with D uncertain. Germline V gene sequence: CDR1 SGHAT, CDR2 FQNNGV. The V end lost 2 bases, the J end lost 6 bases, and 29 bases lay between the germline ends. CDR3 length equals 19 residues. The CDR3 region has the DNA TGTGCCAGCAGCTTATTCCCCGCAGCAGAAGATATCCTTCCTCTCGAGCAGTACTTC. Its protein is CASSLFPAAEDILPLEQYF.

This clonotype was recorded a few times. The chain is built from TRBV5-5 and TRBJ1-4; D is ambiguous. The germline V gene encodes CDR1 SGHKS and CDR2 YYEKEE (reference sequence). The CDR3 consists of 15 residues. The V gene lost 0 bases and the J gene lost 5 bases, with 11 bases spanning the gap. Written as DNA, the CDR3 is TGTGCCAGCAGCTTGGATGGAGGGCTAAATGAAAAACTGTTTTTT. Translating gives CASSLDGGLNEKLFF.

The V and J genes are TRBV5-1 and TRBJ2-1; 10 nucleotides agree with TRBD2. The length of the CDR3 is 17 residues. Germline loops: CDR1 SGHRS, CDR2 YFSETQ. Unmatched junction bases numbered 10, after V lost 1 base and J lost 6 bases. The CDR3 sequence is CASSLPSTLAGANEQFF. As DNA, the CDR3 is TGCGCCAGCAGCTTGCCTTCTACGCTAGCGGGGGCCAATGAGCAGTTCTTC.

The gene calls are TRBV24-1 and TRBJ2-1; 9 bases match TRBD1. Germline loops: CDR1 KGHDR, CDR2 SFDVKD. The V and J ends lost 4 bases and 8 bases, in that order; junction bases with no gene match: 5. CDR3 length equals 14 residues. The CDR3 loop reads CATSEGTGGHEQFF. CDR3 sequence (DNA): TGTGCCACCAGTGAGGGCACAGGGGGCCATGAGCAGTTCTTC.

This clonotype showed up just a few times. The chain recombines TRBV6-8 with TRBJ1-1; perhaps TRBD1 as D (6 bases). This CDR3 contains 15 residues. CDR1 MNHGY and CDR2 SAAAGT come from the germline V gene. V dropped 0 bases and J dropped 5 bases, with 13 bases sitting between them. The chain's CDR3 is CASSYSHLRGTEAFF. CDR3 sequence (DNA): TGTGCCAGCAGTTACTCGCACCTTAGGGGGACTGAAGCTTTCTTT.

The chain recombines TRBV20-1 with TRBJ1-1; unclear D gene. Trimming stripped 6 bases from V and 5 bases from J, with 16 bases between. Germline V gives CDR1 DFQATT, CDR2 SNEGSKA (reference sequence). The CDR3 consists of 13 residues. CDR3 coding DNA: TGCAGTGCCAAAGGTAGATCGGTTACTGAAGCTTTCTTT. This sequence encodes CSAKGRSVTEAFF.

This clonotype has only a few counts. The chain is built from TRBV19 and TRBJ2-7; a weak D match, TRBD1 (6 bases). The germline gives CDR1 LNHDA, CDR2 SQIVND (reference sequence). Trimming removed 3 bases at V and 2 bases at J, with 11 bases between. This CDR3 has 14 amino acids. The chain's CDR3 is CASSMKGETYEQYF. CDR3 DNA sequence: TGTGCCAGTAGTATGAAGGGGGAAACCTACGAGCAGTACTTC.

This clonotype came up once. The junction and the germline gene differ at one end; a read error may be behind it. The rearrangement joins TRBV6-2 or TRBV6-3 to TRBJ2-1; no firm D call. CDR3 length equals 12 residues. Germline CDR1 and CDR2: MNHEY and SVGEGT. For the CDR3, the DNA is TGTGCCAGCAGTCCCCGATACAATGAGCTGTTCTTC. Protein: CASSPRYNELFF.

There are many counts of this clonotype. V and J are TRBV6-1 and TRBJ1-5; D not certain. The CDR3 totals 13 residues. V was clipped by 6 bases and J by 4 bases, with 10 bases between them. From germline, CDR1 is MNHNS and CDR2 SASEGT. The CDR3 DNA follows: TGTGCCAGCAGCCCTGGGAGGAATCAGCCCCAGCATTTT. Protein: CASSPGRNQPQHF.

The V and J genes are TRBV9 and TRBJ2-1; 9 positions agree with TRBD2. Unmatched junction bases numbered 6, after V lost 0 bases and J lost 2 bases. The length of the CDR3 is 17 residues. Germline V gene lookup returns CDR1 SGDLS and CDR2 YYNGEE. The CDR3 sequence is CASSVAWRGGAYNEQFF. The DNA of the CDR3 is TGTGCCAGCAGCGTAGCTTGGCGGGGGGGGGCCTACAATGAGCAGTTCTTC.

This clonotype was seen a handful of times. This rearrangement joins TRBV12-3 or TRBV12-4 to TRBJ2-3, with TRBD2 matching over 8 bases. With V trimmed by 4 bases and J by 1 base, 7 bases remained unmatched. The CDR3 loop spans 16 amino acids. CDR3 residues: CASSSLGAGGTDTQYF. CDR3 in DNA: TGTGCCAGCAGTTCCCTCGGAGCGGGGGGCACAGATACGCAGTATTTT.

This chain uses TRBV6-5 with TRBJ2-1; D possibly corresponds to TRBD1 (5 bases). This CDR3 has 12 amino acids. The germline V gene has CDR1 MNHEY and CDR2 SVGAGI. Trimming shortened V by 7 bases and J by 5 bases, and 9 bases separated the two germline ends. The CDR3 protein is CASTEGDNEQFF. The CDR3 region has the DNA TGTGCCAGCACCGAAGGGGACAATGAGCAGTTCTTC.

This clonotype was detected a few times. The chain combines TRBV5-1 with TRBJ2-5; a weak D match, TRBD1 (5 bases). V shed 0 bases and J shed 5 bases, with 14 bases lying between them. The CDR3 runs 15 residues. Germline lookup yields CDR1 SGHRS and CDR2 YFSETQ. The CDR3 sequence is CASSLGAGLWETQYF. The CDR3 nucleotides read TGCGCCAGCAGCTTGGGGGCAGGGCTCTGGGAGACCCAGTACTTC.

Remarks on this clonotype: This sequence may be a read error, since a much larger clone differs from it by one base. The chain couples TRBV29-1 to TRBJ2-1, with D perhaps TRBD1 (5 bases). Germline CDR1 and CDR2: SQVTM and ANQGSEA. CDR3 length: 14 amino acids. CDR3 loop: CSVEQGVSYNEQCF. In DNA, the CDR3 is TGCAGCGTTGAACAAGGGGTGTCCTACAATGAGCAGTGCTTC.

This clonotype was found a few times. The CDR3 coding sequence is TGCGCCAGCAGCCAACGTTCCGTGGGCGAGCAGTACTTC. Translation gives CASSQRSVGEQYF. The rearrangement uses TRBV4-1 and TRBJ2-7, with D unresolved. Deletions cut 2 bases from V and 6 bases from J, with 11 bases between. Germline CDR1 is MGHRA and CDR2 is YSYEKL. The CDR3 spans 13 residues.

This clonotype turned up a few times. The genes are TRBV3-1 and TRBJ2-5; 7 bases agree with TRBD2. Trimming cost V 0 bases and J 4 bases; bases outside gene matches: 11. Germline V gene sequence: CDR1 LGHDT, CDR2 YNNKEL (reference sequence). This CDR3 is 17 amino acids long. CDR3: CASSQDNQRGPGETQYF. Here the CDR3 DNA reads TGTGCCAGCAGCCAAGATAATCAGCGGGGACCAGGAGAGACCCAGTACTTC.

The rearrangement joins TRBV12-3 or TRBV12-4 to TRBJ1-5, with 7 bases matching TRBD1. There are 18 residues in the CDR3. The DNA of the CDR3 is TGTACCTGCAGGTCTTGGGGCCAGGGGGGAAGGACGGATCAGCCCCAGCATTTT. As protein: CTCRSWGQGGRTDQPQHF.

This clonotype was counted at least ten times. V gene TRBV4-1 combines with J gene TRBJ1-1, with a tentative D call TRBD1 (5 bases). This CDR3 contains 16 residues. V was trimmed by 4 bases and J by 2 bases, leaving 17 bases between them. Germline V gene sequence: CDR1 MGHRA, CDR2 YSYEKL. The CDR3 is CASSRLPQTVNTEAFF. CDR3 bases: TGCGCCAGCAGCCGCCTCCCCCAGACAGTAAACACTGAAGCTTTCTTT.

V gene TRBV7-7 combines with J gene TRBJ2-2; tentative D call: TRBD1 (6 bases). CDR1 is SSHAT, CDR2 FNYEAQ, per germline (reference sequence). The CDR3 is made up of 17 amino acids. Trimming removed 6 bases from V and 7 bases from J, with 24 bases in between. CDR3 bases: TGTGCCAGCAGTCGTGGGGACACCCTGATGTCGGTCGGGGAGCTGTTTTTT. Translated: CASSRGDTLMSVGELFF.

This clonotype was seen repeatedly, ten times or more. The chain carries TRBV28 and TRBJ2-5, with D maybe TRBD1 (6 bases). In germline, CDR1 is MDHEN, CDR2 SYDVKM. The CDR3 has 13 amino acids. V was trimmed by 8 bases and J by 1 base, leaving 11 bases between them. The CDR3 reads CASVRGIQETQYF. DNA for the CDR3: TGTGCCAGCGTCAGGGGAATCCAAGAGACCCAGTACTTC.